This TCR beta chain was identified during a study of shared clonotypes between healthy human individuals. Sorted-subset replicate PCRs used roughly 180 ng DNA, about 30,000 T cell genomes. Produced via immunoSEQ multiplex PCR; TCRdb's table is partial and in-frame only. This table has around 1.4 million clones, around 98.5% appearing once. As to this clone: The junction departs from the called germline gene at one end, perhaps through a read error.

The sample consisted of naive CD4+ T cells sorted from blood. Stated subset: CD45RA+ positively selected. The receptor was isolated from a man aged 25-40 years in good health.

DNA of the CDR3: TGTGCCAGCAGGGGGCTAGCGGGAGTCCACCTGGAGATCTTC. This gives the protein CASRGLAGVHLEIF. This chain joins TRBV6-1 and TRBJ2-1; 10 positions match TRBD2. The CDR3 loop spans 14 amino acids. CDR1 is MNHNS, CDR2 SASEGT, per germline.